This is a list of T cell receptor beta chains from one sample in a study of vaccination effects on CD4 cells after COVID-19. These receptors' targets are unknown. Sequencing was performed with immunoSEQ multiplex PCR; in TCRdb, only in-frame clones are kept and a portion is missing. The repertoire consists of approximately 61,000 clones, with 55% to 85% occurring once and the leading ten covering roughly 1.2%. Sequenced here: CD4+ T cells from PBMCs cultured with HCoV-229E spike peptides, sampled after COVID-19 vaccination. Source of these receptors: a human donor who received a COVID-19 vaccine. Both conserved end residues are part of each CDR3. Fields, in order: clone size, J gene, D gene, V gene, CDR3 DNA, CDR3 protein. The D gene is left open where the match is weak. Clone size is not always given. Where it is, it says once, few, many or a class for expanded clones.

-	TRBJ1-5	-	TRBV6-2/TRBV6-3	TGTGCCAGCAGTTTCACACAGGGACAGCCCCAGCATTTT	CASSFTQGQPQHF
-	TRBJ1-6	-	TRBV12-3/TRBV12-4	TGTGCCAGCGGAGGGAGGAATTCACCCCTCCACTTT	CASGGRNSPLHF
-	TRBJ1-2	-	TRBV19	TGTGCCAGTAGTATAGGGCCCCTGCTTCGTGGCTACACCTTC	CASSIGPLLRGYTF
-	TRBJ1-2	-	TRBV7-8	TGTGCCAGCAGCCCTGGACAGAGATATGGCTACACCTTC	CASSPGQRYGYTF
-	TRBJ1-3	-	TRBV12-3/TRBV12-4	TGTGCCAGCAGTTTTTCTGGAAACACCATATATTTT	CASSFSGNTIYF
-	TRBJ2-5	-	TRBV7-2	TGTGCCAGCAGCTTAGCCGGAGGGCAGGGGGTACTCCAGTACTTC	CASSLAGGQGVLQYF
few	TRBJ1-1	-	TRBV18	TGTGCCAGCTCCCAGGGACGGGACTTCCTGAACACTGAAGCTTTCTTT	CASSQGRDFLNTEAFF
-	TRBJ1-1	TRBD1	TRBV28	TGTGCCAGCAGTACGGGACAGCTGAACACTGAAGCTTTCTTT	CASSTGQLNTEAFF
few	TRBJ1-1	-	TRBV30	TGTGCCTGGAGTGGTGCGGCGAACACTGAAGCTTTCTTT	CAWSGAANTEAFF
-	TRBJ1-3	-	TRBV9	TGTGCCAGCAGCGGCCCTGGGGGGGTTTACTCTGGAAACACCATATATTTT	CASSGPGGVYSGNTIYF
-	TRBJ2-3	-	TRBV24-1	TGTGCCACCAGTGCCCAAGGGAAAGGTAGGGCAGATACGCAGTATTTT	CATSAQGKGRADTQYF
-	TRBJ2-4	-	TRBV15	TGTGCCACCAGCCCCAGAAGGTCCCCGGGCCTAAAAAACATTCAGTACTTC	CATSPRRSPGLKNIQYF
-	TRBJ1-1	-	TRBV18	TGTGCCAGCACCCCAGATATGAACACTGAAGCTTTCTTT	CASTPDMNTEAFF
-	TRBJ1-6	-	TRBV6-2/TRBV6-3	TGTGCCAGCAGTTCCAGGGGTCCTCTCCACTTT	CASSSRGPLHF
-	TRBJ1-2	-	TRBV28	TGTGCCAGCAGTTTACTGGGAAACTATGGCTACACCTTC	CASSLLGNYGYTF
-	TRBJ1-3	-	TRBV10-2	TGCGCCAGCAGTGTGATGTTCTCTGGAAACACCATATATTTT	CASSVMFSGNTIYF
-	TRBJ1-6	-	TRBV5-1	TGCGCCAGCAGCCCCAACCTGAGGGATACTGGGGATTCACCCCTCCACTTT	CASSPNLRDTGDSPLHF
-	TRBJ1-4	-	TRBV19	TGTGCCAGTATTATCCGGGACTGCAATGAAAAACTGTTTTTT	CASIIRDCNEKLFF
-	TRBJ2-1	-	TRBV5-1	TGCGCCAGCAGAATGGTCGTCAATGAGCAGTTCTTC	CASRMVVNEQFF
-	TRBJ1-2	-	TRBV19	TGTGCCAGTAGCGATGACGGGACTAACTATGGCTACACCTTC	CASSDDGTNYGYTF
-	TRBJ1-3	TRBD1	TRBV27	TGTGCCAGCAGTGGGACAGGGGTGGACTCTGGAAACACCATATATTTT	CASSGTGVDSGNTIYF
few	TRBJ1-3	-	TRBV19	TGTGCCAGTAGGCTCACCGGACAGGGAAACACCATATATTTT	CASRLTGQGNTIYF
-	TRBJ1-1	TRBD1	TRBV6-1	TGTGCCAGCAGTTCGGGACAGGGAGGCACTGAAGCTTTCTTT	CASSSGQGGTEAFF
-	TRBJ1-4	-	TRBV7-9	TGTGCCAGCAGCTTACCAACTAATGAAAAACTGTTTTTT	CASSLPTNEKLFF
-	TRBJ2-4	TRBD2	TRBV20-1	TGCAGTGCTAGTAGCGGGGGGGCCTATGGCATTCAGTACTTC	CSASSGGAYGIQYF
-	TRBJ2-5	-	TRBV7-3	TGTGCCAGCAGCTCCAACAGGTCTCAAGAGACCCAGTACTTC	CASSSNRSQETQYF
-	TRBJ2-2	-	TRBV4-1	TGCGCCAGCAGCCAAGATTCATTCACCGGGGAGCTGTTTTTT	CASSQDSFTGELFF
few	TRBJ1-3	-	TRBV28	TGTGCCAGCAGTCCACCCGGGACCCAAGGGAGCGGTGGAAACACCATATATTTT	CASSPPGTQGSGGNTIYF
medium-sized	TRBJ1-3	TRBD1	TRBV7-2	TGTGCCAGCAGCTCTTACCAGGGGGCGGGAAACACCATATATTTT	CASSSYQGAGNTIYF
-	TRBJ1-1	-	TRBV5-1	TGCGCCAGCAGAGGGACATTGAACACTGAAGCTTTCTTT	CASRGTLNTEAFF
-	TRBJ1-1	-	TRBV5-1	TGCGCCAGCAGCCTAGGTCCCGACTTAAACACTGAAGCTTTCTTT	CASSLGPDLNTEAFF
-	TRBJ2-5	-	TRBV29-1	TGCAGCCCAGGACGGGGGTCGGAGACCCAGTACTTC	CSPGRGSETQYF
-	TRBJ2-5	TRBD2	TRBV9	TGTGCCAGCAGCGGGGGGGGCCAAGAGACCCAGTACTTC	CASSGGGQETQYF
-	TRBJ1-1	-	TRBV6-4	TGTGCCAGCAGCCTGAGAGGGGGTCTTACTGAAGCTTTCTTT	CASSLRGGLTEAFF
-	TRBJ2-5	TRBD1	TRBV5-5	TGTGCCAGCAGCTTGGAGGGGACAGGGGTTGGGGAGACCCAGTACTTC	CASSLEGTGVGETQYF
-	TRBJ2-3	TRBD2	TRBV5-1	TGCGCCAGCAGCTTGCGTCCAGCGGGGGGGCAAGATACGCAGTATTTT	CASSLRPAGGQDTQYF
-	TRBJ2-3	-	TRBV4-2	TGTGCCAGCAGCCAAGGGTCCCCCACTAGCACAGATACGCAGTATTTT	CASSQGSPTSTDTQYF
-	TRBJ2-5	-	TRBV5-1	TGCGCCAGCACCGAGACAGGAAAAGGGACCCAGTACTTC	CASTETGKGTQYF
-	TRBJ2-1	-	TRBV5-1	TGCGCCAGCAGCTTGGGACAGACCTCCTACAATGAGCAGTTCTTC	CASSLGQTSYNEQFF
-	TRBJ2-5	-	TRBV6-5	TGTGCCAGCAGCACCCCCCGGGGCCAAGAGACCCAGTACTTC	CASSTPRGQETQYF
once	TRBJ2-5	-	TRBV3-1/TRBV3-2	TGTGCCAGCAGCCAAGTGGTATTGGAGACCCAGTACTTC	CASSQVVLETQYF
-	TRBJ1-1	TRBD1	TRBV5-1	TGCGCCAGCAGCTTGGGTGGGACAGGGGCCACTGAAGCTTTCTTT	CASSLGGTGATEAFF
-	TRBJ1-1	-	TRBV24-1	TGTGCCACCAGTGAGGCGGGCACTGAAGCTTTCTTT	CATSEAGTEAFF
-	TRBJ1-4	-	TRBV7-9	TGTGCCAGCAGCCTTGACAGGACGAATGAAAAACTGTTTTTT	CASSLDRTNEKLFF